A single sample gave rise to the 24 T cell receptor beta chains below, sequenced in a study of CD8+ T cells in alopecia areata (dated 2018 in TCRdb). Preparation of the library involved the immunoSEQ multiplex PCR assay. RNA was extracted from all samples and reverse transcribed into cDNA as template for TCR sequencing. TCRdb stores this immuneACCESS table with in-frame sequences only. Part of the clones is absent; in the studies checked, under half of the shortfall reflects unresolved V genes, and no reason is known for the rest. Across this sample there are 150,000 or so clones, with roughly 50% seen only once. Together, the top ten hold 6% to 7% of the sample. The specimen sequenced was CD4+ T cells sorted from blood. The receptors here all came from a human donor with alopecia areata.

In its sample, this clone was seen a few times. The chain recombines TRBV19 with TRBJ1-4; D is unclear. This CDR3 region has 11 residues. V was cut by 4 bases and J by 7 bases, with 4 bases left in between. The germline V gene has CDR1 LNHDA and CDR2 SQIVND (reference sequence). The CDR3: CASSTGEKLFF. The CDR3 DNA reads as TGTGCCAGTAGTACCGGTGAAAAACTGTTTTTT.

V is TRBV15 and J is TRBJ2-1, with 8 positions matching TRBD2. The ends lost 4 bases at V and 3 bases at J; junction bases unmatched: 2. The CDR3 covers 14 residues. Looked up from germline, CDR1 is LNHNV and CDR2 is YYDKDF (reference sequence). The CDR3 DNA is TGTGCCACCAGCACTAGCGGGTTCTACAATGAGCAGTTCTTC. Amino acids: CATSTSGFYNEQFF.

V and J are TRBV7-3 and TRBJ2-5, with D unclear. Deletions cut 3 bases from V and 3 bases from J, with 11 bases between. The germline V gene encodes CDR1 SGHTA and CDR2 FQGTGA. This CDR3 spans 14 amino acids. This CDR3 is CASSLDGGKETQYF. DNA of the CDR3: TGTGCCAGCAGCTTGGACGGTGGGAAAGAGACCCAGTACTTC.

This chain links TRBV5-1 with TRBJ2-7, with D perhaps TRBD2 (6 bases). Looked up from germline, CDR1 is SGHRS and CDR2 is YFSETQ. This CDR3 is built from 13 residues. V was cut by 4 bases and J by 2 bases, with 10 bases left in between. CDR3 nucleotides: TGCGCCAGCAGCCGGGACTTAGCCTACGAGCAGTACTTC. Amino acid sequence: CASSRDLAYEQYF.

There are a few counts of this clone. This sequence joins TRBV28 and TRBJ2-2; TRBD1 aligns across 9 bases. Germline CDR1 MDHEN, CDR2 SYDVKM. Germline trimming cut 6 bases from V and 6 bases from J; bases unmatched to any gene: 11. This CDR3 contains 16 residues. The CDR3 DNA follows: TGTGCCAGCAGGGCTCCGGGACAGGGTTCTGCCGGGGAGCTGTTTTTT. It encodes CASRAPGQGSAGELFF.

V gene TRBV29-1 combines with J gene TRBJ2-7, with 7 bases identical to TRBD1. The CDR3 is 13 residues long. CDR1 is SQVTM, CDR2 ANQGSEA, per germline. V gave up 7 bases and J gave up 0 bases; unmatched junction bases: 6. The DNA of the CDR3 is TGCAGCGGGACACAGGGGACCTCCTACGAGCAGTACTTC. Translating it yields CSGTQGTSYEQYF.

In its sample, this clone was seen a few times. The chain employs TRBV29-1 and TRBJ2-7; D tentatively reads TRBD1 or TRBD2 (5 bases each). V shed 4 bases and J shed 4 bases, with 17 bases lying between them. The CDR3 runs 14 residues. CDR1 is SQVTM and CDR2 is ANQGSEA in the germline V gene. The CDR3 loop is CSVVEQVGPYEQYF. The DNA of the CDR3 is TGCAGCGTTGTGGAGCAGGTGGGACCGTACGAGCAGTACTTC.

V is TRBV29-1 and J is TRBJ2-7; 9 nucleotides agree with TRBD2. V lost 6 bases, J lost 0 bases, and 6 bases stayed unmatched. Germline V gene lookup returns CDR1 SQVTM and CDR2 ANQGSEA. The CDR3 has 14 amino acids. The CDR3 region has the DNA TGCAGCGTCCAGACTAGCGGAGGCTCCTACGAGCAGTACTTC. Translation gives CSVQTSGGSYEQYF.

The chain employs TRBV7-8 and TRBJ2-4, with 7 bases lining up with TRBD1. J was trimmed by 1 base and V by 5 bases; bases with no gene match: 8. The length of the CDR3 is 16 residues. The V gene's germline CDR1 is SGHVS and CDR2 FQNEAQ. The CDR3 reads CASSLRQGVAKNIQYF. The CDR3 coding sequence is TGTGCCAGCAGCCTCCGGCAGGGGGTGGCCAAAAACATTCAGTACTTC. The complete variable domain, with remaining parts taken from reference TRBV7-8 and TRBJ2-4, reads GAGVSQSPRYKVAKRGQDVALRCDPISGHVSLFWYQQALGQGPEFLTYFQNEAQLDKSGLPSDRFFAERPEGSVSTLKIQRTQQEDSAVYLCASSLRQGVAKNIQYFGAGTRLSVL.

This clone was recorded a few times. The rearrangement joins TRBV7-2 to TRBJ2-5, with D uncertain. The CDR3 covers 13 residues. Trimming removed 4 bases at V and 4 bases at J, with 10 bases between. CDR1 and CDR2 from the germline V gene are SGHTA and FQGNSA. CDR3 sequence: CASSSRSRETQYF. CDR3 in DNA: TGTGCCAGCAGCTCTAGGTCCCGAGAGACCCAGTACTTC.

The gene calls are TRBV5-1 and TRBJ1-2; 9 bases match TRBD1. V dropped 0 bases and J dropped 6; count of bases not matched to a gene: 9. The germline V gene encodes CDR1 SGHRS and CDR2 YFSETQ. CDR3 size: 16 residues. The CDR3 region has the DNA TGCGCCAGCAGCTTGGTTTGGACAGGGGAGGGGAATGGCTACACCTTC. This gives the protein CASSLVWTGEGNGYTF. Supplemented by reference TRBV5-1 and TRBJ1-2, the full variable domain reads KAGVTQTPRYLIKTRGQQVTLSCSPISGHRSVSWYQQTPGQGLQFLFEYFSETQRNKGNFPGRFSGRQFSNSRSEMNVSTLELGDSALYLCASSLVWTGEGNGYTFGSGTRLTVV.

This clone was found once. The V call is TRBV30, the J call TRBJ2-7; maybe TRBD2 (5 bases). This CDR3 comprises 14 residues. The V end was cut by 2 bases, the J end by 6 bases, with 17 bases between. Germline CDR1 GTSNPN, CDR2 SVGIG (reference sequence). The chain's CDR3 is CAWSIHGGTLEQYF. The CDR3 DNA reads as TGTGCCTGGAGTATACACGGAGGTACCCTCGAGCAGTACTTC.

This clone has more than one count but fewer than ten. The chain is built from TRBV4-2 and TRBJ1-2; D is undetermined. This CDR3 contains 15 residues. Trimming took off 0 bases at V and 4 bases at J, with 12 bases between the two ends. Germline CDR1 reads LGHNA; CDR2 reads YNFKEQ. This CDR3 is CASSQDWWQTYGYTF. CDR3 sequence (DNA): TGTGCCAGCAGCCAAGATTGGTGGCAGACCTATGGCTACACCTTC.

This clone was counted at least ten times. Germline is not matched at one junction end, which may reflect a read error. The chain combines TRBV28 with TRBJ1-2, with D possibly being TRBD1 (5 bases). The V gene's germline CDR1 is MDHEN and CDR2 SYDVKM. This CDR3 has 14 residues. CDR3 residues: CASSLGGAISGFTF. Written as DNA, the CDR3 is TGTGCCAGCAGTTTAGGGGGAGCGATAAGCGGCTTCACCTTC.

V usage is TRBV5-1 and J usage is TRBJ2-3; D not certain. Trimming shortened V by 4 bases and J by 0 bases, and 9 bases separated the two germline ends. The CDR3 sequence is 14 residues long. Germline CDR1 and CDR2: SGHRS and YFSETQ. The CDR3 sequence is CASSQSSSTDTQYF. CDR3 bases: TGCGCCAGCAGCCAATCGTCTAGCACAGATACGCAGTATTTT. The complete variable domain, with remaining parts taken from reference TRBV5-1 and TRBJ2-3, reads KAGVTQTPRYLIKTRGQQVTLSCSPISGHRSVSWYQQTPGQGLQFLFEYFSETQRNKGNFPGRFSGRQFSNSRSEMNVSTLELGDSALYLCASSQSSSTDTQYFGPGTRLTVL.

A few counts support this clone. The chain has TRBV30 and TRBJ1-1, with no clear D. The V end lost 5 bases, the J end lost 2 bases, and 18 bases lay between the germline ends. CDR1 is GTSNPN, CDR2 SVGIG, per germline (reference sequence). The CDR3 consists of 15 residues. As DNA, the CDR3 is TGTGCCTGGGCCCAACGTTCGGGCGGAAACACTGAAGCTTTCTTT. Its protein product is CAWAQRSGGNTEAFF. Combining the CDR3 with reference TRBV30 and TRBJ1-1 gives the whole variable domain SQTIHQWPATLVQPVGSPLSLECTVEGTSNPNLYWYRQAAGRGLQLLFYSVGIGQISSEVPQNLSASRPQDRQFILSSKKLLLSDSGFYLCAWAQRSGGNTEAFFGQGTRLTVV.

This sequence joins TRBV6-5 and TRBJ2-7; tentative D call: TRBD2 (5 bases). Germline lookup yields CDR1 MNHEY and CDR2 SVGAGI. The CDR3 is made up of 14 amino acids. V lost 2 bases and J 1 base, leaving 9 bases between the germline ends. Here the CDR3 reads CASSYRRVSYEQYF. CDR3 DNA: TGTGCCAGCAGTTACAGGCGGGTGTCCTACGAGCAGTACTTC.

The DNA of the CDR3 is TGTGCCAGCAGCTCCTACAGACTAGCGGGAGTGGGAAATGAGCAGTTCTTC. It encodes CASSSYRLAGVGNEQFF. V and J are TRBV13 and TRBJ2-1, with 12 bases identical to TRBD2. Germline V gene sequence: CDR1 PRHDT, CDR2 FYEKMQ (reference sequence). V dropped 4 bases and J dropped 7; count of bases not matched to a gene: 11. This CDR3 comprises 17 residues.

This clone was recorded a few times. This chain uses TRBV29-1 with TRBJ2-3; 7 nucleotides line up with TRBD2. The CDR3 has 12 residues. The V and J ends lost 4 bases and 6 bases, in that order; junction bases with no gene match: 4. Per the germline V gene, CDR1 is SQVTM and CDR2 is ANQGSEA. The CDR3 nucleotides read TGCAGCGTTGTCGGCGGGAGTGATACGCAGTATTTT. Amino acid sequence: CSVVGGSDTQYF.

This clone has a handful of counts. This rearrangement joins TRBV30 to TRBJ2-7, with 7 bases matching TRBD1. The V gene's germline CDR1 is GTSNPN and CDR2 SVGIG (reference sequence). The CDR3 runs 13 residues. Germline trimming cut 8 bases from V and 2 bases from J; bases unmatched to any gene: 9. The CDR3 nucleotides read TGTGCCAGCAGGACAGGACTTGCCTACGAGCAGTACTTC. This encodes CASRTGLAYEQYF.

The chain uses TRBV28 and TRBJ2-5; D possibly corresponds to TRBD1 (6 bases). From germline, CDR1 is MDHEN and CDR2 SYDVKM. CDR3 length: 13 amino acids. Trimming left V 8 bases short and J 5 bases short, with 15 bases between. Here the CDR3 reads CASVQGRAETQYF. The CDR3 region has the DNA TGTGCCAGCGTACAGGGCCGGGCGGAGACCCAGTACTTC.

CDR3 bases: TGTGCCAGCAGCCTGGACAGGGACAACGATGGCTACACCTTC. It yields the protein CASSLDRDNDGYTF. The chain employs TRBV5-4 and TRBJ1-2; TRBD1 agrees at 8 bases. J lost 6 bases, V lost 4 bases, and 8 bases had no gene match. The CDR3 is 14 residues long. Germline assignment: CDR1 SGHNT and CDR2 YYREEE (reference sequence).

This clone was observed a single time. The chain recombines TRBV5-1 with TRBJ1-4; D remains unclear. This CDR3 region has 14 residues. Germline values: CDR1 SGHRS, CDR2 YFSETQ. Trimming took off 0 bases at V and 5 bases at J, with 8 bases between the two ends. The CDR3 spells CASSLGPWNEKLFF. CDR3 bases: TGCGCCAGCAGCTTGGGCCCCTGGAATGAAAAACTGTTTTTT.

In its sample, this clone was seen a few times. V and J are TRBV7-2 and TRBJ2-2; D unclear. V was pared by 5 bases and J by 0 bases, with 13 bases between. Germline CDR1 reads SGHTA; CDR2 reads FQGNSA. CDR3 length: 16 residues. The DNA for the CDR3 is TGTGCCAGCAGCCCGCAAGCAGCCGCGAACACCGGGGAGCTGTTTTTT. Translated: CASSPQAAANTGELFF. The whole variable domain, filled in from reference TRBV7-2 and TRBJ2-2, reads GAGVSQSPSNKVTEKGKDVELRCDPISGHTALYWYRQSLGQGLEFLIYFQGNSAPDKSGLPSDRFSAERTGGSVSTLTIQRTQQEDSAVYLCASSPQAAANTGELFFGEGSRLTVL.